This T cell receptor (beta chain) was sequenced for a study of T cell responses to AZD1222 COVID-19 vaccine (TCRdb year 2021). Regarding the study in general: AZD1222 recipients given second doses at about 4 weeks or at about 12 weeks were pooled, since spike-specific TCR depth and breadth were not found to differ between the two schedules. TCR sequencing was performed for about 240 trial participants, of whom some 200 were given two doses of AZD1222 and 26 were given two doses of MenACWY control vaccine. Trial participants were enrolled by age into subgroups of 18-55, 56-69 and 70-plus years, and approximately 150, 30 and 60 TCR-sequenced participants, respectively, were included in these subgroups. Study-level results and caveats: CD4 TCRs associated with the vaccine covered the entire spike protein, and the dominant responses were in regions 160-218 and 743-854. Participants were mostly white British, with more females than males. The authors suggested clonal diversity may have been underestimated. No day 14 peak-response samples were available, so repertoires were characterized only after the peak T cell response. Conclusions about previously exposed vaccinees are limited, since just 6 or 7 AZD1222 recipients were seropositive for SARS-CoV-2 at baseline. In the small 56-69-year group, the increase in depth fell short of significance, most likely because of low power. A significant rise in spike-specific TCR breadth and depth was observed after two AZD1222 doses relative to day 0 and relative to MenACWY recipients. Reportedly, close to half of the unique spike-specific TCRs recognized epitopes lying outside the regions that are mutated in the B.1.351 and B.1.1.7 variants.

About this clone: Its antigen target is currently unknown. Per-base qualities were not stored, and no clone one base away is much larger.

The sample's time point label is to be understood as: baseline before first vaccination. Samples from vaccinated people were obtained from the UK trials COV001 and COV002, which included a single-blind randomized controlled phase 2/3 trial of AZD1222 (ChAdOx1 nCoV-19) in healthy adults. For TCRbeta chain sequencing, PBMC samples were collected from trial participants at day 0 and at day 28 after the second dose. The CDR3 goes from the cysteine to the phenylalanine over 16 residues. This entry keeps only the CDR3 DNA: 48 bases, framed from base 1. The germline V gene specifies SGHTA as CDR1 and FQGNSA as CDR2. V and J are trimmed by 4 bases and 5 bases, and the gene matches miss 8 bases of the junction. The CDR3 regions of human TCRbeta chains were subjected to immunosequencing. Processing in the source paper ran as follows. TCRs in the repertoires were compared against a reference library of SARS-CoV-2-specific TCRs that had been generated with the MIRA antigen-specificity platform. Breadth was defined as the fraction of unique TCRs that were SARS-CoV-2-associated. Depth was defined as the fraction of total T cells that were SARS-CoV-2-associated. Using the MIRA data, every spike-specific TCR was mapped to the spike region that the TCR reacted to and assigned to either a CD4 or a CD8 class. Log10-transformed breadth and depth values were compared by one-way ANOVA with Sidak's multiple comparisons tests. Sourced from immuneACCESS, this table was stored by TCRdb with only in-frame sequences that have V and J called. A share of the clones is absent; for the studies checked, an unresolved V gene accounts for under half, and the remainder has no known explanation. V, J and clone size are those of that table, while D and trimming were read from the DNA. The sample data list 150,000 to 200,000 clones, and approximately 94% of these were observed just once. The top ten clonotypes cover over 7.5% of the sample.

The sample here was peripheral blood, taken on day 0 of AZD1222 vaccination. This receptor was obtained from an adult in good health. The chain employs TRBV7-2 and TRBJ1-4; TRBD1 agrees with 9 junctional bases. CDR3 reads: CASSSRTGTGNEKLFF. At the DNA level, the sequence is TGTGCCAGCAGCTCCAGAACCGGGACAGGGAATGAAAAACTGTTTTTT.